This is a list of T cell receptor beta chains from one sample in a study of CD4 and CD8 cells across lung adenocarcinoma regions. TCRdb recomputed calls from the PCR reads with MiXCR, one row per CDR3 protein. This sample has 9,500 to 15,000 distinct CDR3 sequences, with around 50% found just once. The material sequenced was CD8+ T cells from the margin of a lung tumor. These receptors came from a female donor with lung adenocarcinoma. The CD4 and CD8 labels of this study may be unreliable. CDR3s include the opening cysteine and the closing phenylalanine or tryptophan. A D gene is named only where the DNA matches it firmly. Clone sizes are given selectively: once, few, many, or a class where the clone is expanded.

size	V	J	D	CDR3	DNA
-	TRBV7-9	TRBJ1-1	TRBD1	CASSPDRGPNTEAFF	TGTGCCAGCAGCCCCGACAGGGGCCCGAACACTGAAGCTTTCTTT
medium-sized	TRBV6-1	TRBJ2-5	TRBD1	CASSEATGTGEETQYF	TGTGCCAGCAGTGAAGCGACCGGGACAGGGGAAGAGACCCAGTACTTC
medium-sized	TRBV7-3	TRBJ2-1	-	CASSAGTYNEQFF	TGTGCCAGCAGCGCAGGGACCTACAATGAGCAGTTCTTC
medium-sized	TRBV5-3	TRBJ2-5	-	CARSFEQETQYF	TGTGCCAGAAGCTTCGAACAAGAGACCCAGTACTTC
-	TRBV6-1	TRBJ1-3	-	CASSEQGLYSGNTIYF	TGTGCCAGCAGTGAACAGGGGTTGTATTCTGGAAACACCATATATTTT
few	TRBV5-1	TRBJ2-7	TRBD1	CASSLTGGSSYEQYF	TGCGCCAGCAGCTTGACAGGGGGGAGCTCCTACGAGCAGTACTTC
few	TRBV7-2	TRBJ2-7	TRBD2	CASSLAGLASEQYF	TGTGCCAGCAGCTTAGCGGGACTAGCCTCCGAGCAGTACTTC
-	TRBV9	TRBJ2-1	-	CASSANPTADNEQFF	TGTGCCAGCAGCGCCAACCCGACAGCGGACAATGAGCAGTTCTTC
few	TRBV7-2	TRBJ2-1	TRBD2	CASSLGGGPNEQFF	TGTGCCAGCAGCTTAGGCGGGGGACCCAATGAGCAGTTCTTC
-	TRBV4-1	TRBJ2-1	-	CASSLGTDPPYNEQFF	TGCGCCAGCAGCCTCGGCACAGACCCCCCCTACAATGAGCAGTTCTTC